One sample yielded the 6 T cell receptor beta chains listed below, sequenced in a study of T cells in Graves' hyperthyroidism and ophthalmopathy. It was RNA transcripts that yielded the amplified TCR beta CDR3 regions. HTBI primers were employed in a first-round RT-PCR of the TCR CDR3. In TCRdb, the multiplex PCR reads were re-called with MiXCR into one record per CDR3 protein. The sample yields hundreds of thousands of distinct CDR3 sequences, roughly 46% seen once. The sequenced sample consisted of peripheral blood or thyroid tissue (not recorded which). These receptors all come from a woman in her late teens or twenties with Graves' hyperthyroidism.

The rearrangement links TRBV12-3 or TRBV12-4 to TRBJ1-3; D ambiguous. V was trimmed by 5 bases and J by 2 bases, leaving 16 bases between them. The CDR3 covers 16 residues. CDR3 coding DNA: TGTGCCAGCAGTGGCGGCCCGAGAGGCACTGGAAACACCATATATTTT. This sequence encodes CASSGGPRGTGNTIYF.

V and J are TRBV2 and TRBJ1-2; D is perhaps TRBD1 (6 bases). CDR3 length: 15 amino acids. Germline V CDR1 and CDR2: SNHLY, FYNNEI. V was pared by 6 bases and J by 4 bases, with 18 bases between. The CDR3 DNA follows: TGTGCCAGCAGCTTGGCGGGGGCCATGGGCTATGGCTACACCTTC. Residues: CASSLAGAMGYGYTF. The whole variable domain, filled in from reference TRBV2 and TRBJ1-2, reads EPEVTQTPSHQVTQMGQEVILRCVPISNHLYFYWYRQILGQKVEFLVSFYNNEISEKSEIFDDQFSVERPDGSNFTLKIRSTKLEDSAMYFCASSLAGAMGYGYTFGSGTRLTVV.

J is TRBJ2-2 and V is TRBV6-1; the D gene is possibly TRBD1 (5 bases). The CDR3 loop spans 14 amino acids. CDR1 and CDR2 (germline): MNHNS, SASEGT. V lost 7 bases and J 7 bases, leaving 16 bases between the germline ends. The CDR3 loop reads CASTITPGIGELFF. For the CDR3, the DNA is TGTGCCAGCACTATAACCCCAGGGATCGGGGAGCTGTTTTTT.

The chain employs TRBV6-6 and TRBJ1-4; the D is unclear. The CDR3 runs 13 residues. Per germline, CDR1 MNHNY and CDR2 SVGAGI (reference sequence). Trimming stripped 2 bases from V and 8 bases from J, with 9 bases between. CDR3 amino acids: CASSYREYEKLFF. CDR3 DNA sequence: TGTGCCAGCAGTTACAGGGAGTACGAAAAACTGTTTTTT.

J is TRBJ2-7 and V is TRBV7-9; D gene ambiguous. The length of the CDR3 is 16 residues. Trimming took off 1 base at V and 0 bases at J, with 13 bases between the two ends. The germline V gene has CDR1 SEHNR and CDR2 FQNEAQ (reference sequence). The CDR3 region has the DNA TGTGCCAGCAGCTTAGTGAAGTCCCCTAGCTCCTACGAGCAGTACTTC. It codes for CASSLVKSPSSYEQYF.

V gene TRBV6-6 combines with J gene TRBJ1-5; a weak D match, TRBD1 (5 bases). V shed 5 bases and J shed 7 bases, with 12 bases lying between them. The CDR3 runs to 13 residues. Germline V CDR1 and CDR2: MNHNY, SVGAGI (reference sequence). The CDR3 sequence: CASSRGSGQPQHF. Written as DNA, the CDR3 is TGTGCCAGCAGTAGGGGTTCTGGGCAGCCCCAGCATTTT.